The 27 T cell receptor beta chains below come from one sample, sequenced in a study of long-term antiretroviral therapy in people with HIV. This was the immunoSEQ v3.0 assay at survey level. Assay: immunoSEQ multiplex PCR; the TCRdb copy retains only in-frame clones and omits some. This repertoire shows under 25,000 clones, roughly 80% found once; its top ten account for 8.5% to 9.5%. This sample comprised unsorted PBMCs, obtained 0.5 years before starting antiretroviral therapy. The receptors come from a young man with HIV.

This clone was detected a few times. The chain carries TRBV19 and TRBJ2-7, with 8 nucleotides matching TRBD1. The CDR3 length is 13 residues. The V gene's germline CDR1 is LNHDA and CDR2 SQIVND (reference sequence). With 5 bases clipped from V and 4 bases from J, the junction kept 4 bases outside the gene matches. The CDR3 protein is CASSARQGYEQYF. In nucleotides, the CDR3 is TGTGCCAGTAGTGCACGACAGGGGTACGAGCAGTACTTC.

This chain uses TRBV7-9 with TRBJ1-1, with D tentatively TRBD1 (5 bases). CDR1 is SEHNR, CDR2 FQNEAQ, per germline (reference sequence). The CDR3 runs 15 residues. V lost 1 base and J lost 0, with 9 bases in between. The CDR3 here is CASSLDGAVNTEAFF. The CDR3 nucleotides read TGTGCCAGCAGCTTAGACGGGGCTGTGAACACTGAAGCTTTCTTT.

This chain connects TRBV9 to TRBJ1-2; the D gene is possibly TRBD1 (6 bases). Germline loops: CDR1 SGDLS, CDR2 YYNGEE. The germline V and J ends were trimmed by 4 bases and 2 bases, with 15 bases remaining between them. The CDR3 spans 15 residues. The CDR3 DNA follows: TGTGCCAGCAGCCCCCAGGGGAGCGCGAACTATGGCTACACCTTC. The encoded protein is CASSPQGSANYGYTF.

V usage is TRBV4-2 and J usage is TRBJ2-1, with 7 bases that match TRBD2. V trimming: 0 bases; J trimming: 6 bases; junction bases outside the gene matches: 2. Germline V gene data show CDR1 as LGHNA and CDR2 as YNFKEQ. The CDR3 loop spans 14 amino acids. Written as DNA, the CDR3 is TGTGCCAGCAGCCAAGAACCTAGCGGCAATGAGCAGTTCTTC. It translates to CASSQEPSGNEQFF.

The chain couples TRBV27 to TRBJ2-5; 11 bases line up with TRBD2. The germline V gene has CDR1 MNHEY and CDR2 SMNVEV (reference sequence). This CDR3 spans 17 amino acids. Germline trimming cut 5 bases from V and 5 bases from J; bases unmatched to any gene: 13. CDR3 coding DNA: TGTGCCAGCAGTAGGGAGATAGCGGGGGGGCGGATGGAGACCCAGTACTTC. Protein: CASSREIAGGRMETQYF.

The chain links TRBV6-5 to TRBJ1-1; D is undetermined. V lost 2 bases, J lost 1 base, and 8 bases lay in between. The CDR3 loop spans 14 amino acids. CDR1 is MNHEY and CDR2 is SVGAGI in the germline V gene. The DNA for the CDR3 is TGTGCCAGCAGTTACGGGGTGTCGAACACTGAAGCTTTCTTT. Its protein is CASSYGVSNTEAFF.

This clone was detected only a few times. This chain joins TRBV9 and TRBJ2-1; unclear D gene. CDR1 is SGDLS, CDR2 YYNGEE, per germline. V was trimmed by 3 bases and J by 5 bases, leaving 9 bases between them. This CDR3 spans 13 amino acids. The CDR3 region has the DNA TGTGCCAGCAGCGCCGGACCTCACAATGAGCAGTTCTTC. This codes for CASSAGPHNEQFF.

The chain employs TRBV18 and TRBJ2-2; D possibly matches TRBD1 or TRBD2 (7 bases each). The V and J ends lost 3 bases and 0 bases respectively, with 17 bases between them. The CDR3 spans 18 residues. Germline V gene lookup returns CDR1 KGHSH and CDR2 LQKENI. DNA of the CDR3: TGTGCCAGCTCACCGGCGGGAGAGGGACAGACGAACACCGGGGAGCTGTTTTTT. Protein sequence: CASSPAGEGQTNTGELFF.

V is TRBV19 and J is TRBJ1-2; D is uncertain. Germline loops: CDR1 LNHDA, CDR2 SQIVND (reference sequence). The V end lost 3 bases, the J end lost 1 base, and 21 bases lay between the germline ends. The CDR3 sequence is 18 residues long. The CDR3 DNA is TGTGCCAGTAGTATTGGTTTCAGTCGACCTAGTGATAACTATGGCTACACCTTC. This encodes CASSIGFSRPSDNYGYTF.

V is TRBV27 and J is TRBJ2-3; D is possibly TRBD1 or TRBD2 (5 bases each). V dropped 8 bases and J dropped 5 bases, with 26 bases sitting between them. The CDR3 length is 17 residues. Per the germline V gene, CDR1 is MNHEY and CDR2 is SMNVEV (reference sequence). CDR3 protein: CASAPGPFASYGDTQYF. CDR3 sequence (DNA): TGTGCCAGCGCACCGGGACCCTTCGCGTCCTACGGAGATACGCAGTATTTT.

This chain uses TRBV5-1 with TRBJ2-5; D remains unclear. Between the trimmed V and J ends, which lost 0 bases and 2 bases, there was a span of 8 bases. Germline V gives CDR1 SGHRS, CDR2 YFSETQ. CDR3 length equals 14 residues. The DNA for the CDR3 is TGCGCCAGCAGCTTGGCGCCAGGACAAGAGACCCAGTACTTC. Amino acid sequence: CASSLAPGQETQYF.

This clone was counted only a few times. The chain recombines TRBV5-6 with TRBJ1-5; TRBD1 is a possible D gene (6 bases). Trimming left V 3 bases short and J 3 bases short, with 13 bases between. The CDR3 has 15 residues. Germline CDR1 reads SGHDT; CDR2 reads YYEEEE. The CDR3 bases are TGTGCCAGCAGCTGGGGGGGCAGAGTCAATCAGCCCCAGCATTTT. Translation gives CASSWGGRVNQPQHF.

This chain uses TRBV5-6 with TRBJ1-2, with TRBD1 matching 8 bases. V shed 7 bases, J shed 6 bases, and the junction held 20 bases outside the gene matches. The CDR3 has 17 amino acids. The germline CDR1 and CDR2 sequences are SGHDT and YYEEEE. The CDR3: CASGSPGQESGMDGYTF. Here the CDR3 DNA reads TGTGCCAGCGGTTCCCCGGGACAGGAATCAGGGATGGATGGCTACACCTTC.

The chain recombines TRBV5-1 with TRBJ1-1; a possible D gene is TRBD1 (6 bases). Trimming took off 1 base at V and 3 bases at J, with 13 bases between the two ends. The CDR3 runs to 15 residues. In germline, CDR1 is SGHRS, CDR2 YFSETQ. CDR3 amino acids: CASSLRSGEYTEAFF. CDR3 coding DNA: TGCGCCAGCAGCTTGAGATCAGGGGAATACACTGAAGCTTTCTTT.

The CDR3 loop is CASSYAGGTSYNEQFF. The CDR3 nucleotides are TGTGCCAGCAGCTACGCCGGGGGGACCAGCTACAATGAGCAGTTCTTC. The J gene is TRBJ2-1, the V gene TRBV5-4, with 7 bases fitting TRBD2. Germline-derived CDR1 and CDR2 are SGHNT and YYREEE (reference sequence). J gave up 3 bases and V 3 bases, and 9 bases lay outside the gene matches. The CDR3 loop spans 16 amino acids. Looking up the rest from reference TRBV5-4 and TRBJ2-1 gives the full variable domain: ETGVTQSPTHLIKTRGQQVTLRCSSQSGHNTVSWYQQALGQGPQFIFQYYREEENGRGNFPPRFSGLQFPNYSSELNVNALELDDSALYLCASSYAGGTSYNEQFFGPGTRLTVL.

The gene calls are TRBV7-2 and TRBJ2-1, with D tentatively TRBD1 or TRBD2 (5 bases each). Germline V gene data show CDR1 as SGHTA and CDR2 as FQGNSA. The CDR3 extends over 13 amino acids. Trimming removed 5 bases at V and 4 bases at J, with 9 bases between. The CDR3 sequence: CASSPGPYNEQFF. The CDR3 DNA reads as TGTGCCAGCAGCCCGGGACCTTACAATGAGCAGTTCTTC.

The CDR3 nucleotides are TGTGCCACCAGCAGAGCACCGAGGCTAGCGGGCAAAAACTACGAGCAGTACTTC. It codes for CATSRAPRLAGKNYEQYF. J is TRBJ2-7 and V is TRBV15; 8 bases are a match to TRBD2. Looked up from germline, CDR1 is LNHNV and CDR2 is YYDKDF (reference sequence). CDR3 length equals 18 residues. V trimming: 1 base; J trimming: 3 bases; junction bases outside the gene matches: 14. Looking up the rest from reference TRBV15 and TRBJ2-7 gives the full variable domain: DAMVIQNPRYQVTQFGKPVTLSCSQTLNHNVMYWYQQKSSQAPKLLFHYYDKDFNNEADTPDNFQSRRPNTSFCFLDIRSPGLGDTAMYLCATSRAPRLAGKNYEQYFGPGTRLTVT.

This clone has just a few counts. The rearrangement joins TRBV7-9 to TRBJ2-7; D may be TRBD1 or TRBD2 (7 bases each). CDR1 is SEHNR and CDR2 is FQNEAQ in the germline V gene (reference sequence). This CDR3 is built from 15 residues. V dropped 4 bases and J dropped 7 bases, with 20 bases sitting between them. The CDR3 region is CASSSSGGRGGEQYF. The CDR3 region has the DNA TGTGCCAGCAGCTCATCCGGGGGCAGGGGGGGAGAGCAGTACTTC.

The chain joins TRBV7-9 to TRBJ2-1, with 7 nucleotides matching TRBD2. Germline assignment: CDR1 SEHNR and CDR2 FQNEAQ (reference sequence). This CDR3 is built from 14 residues. The J segment lost 3 bases and the V segment lost 3 bases, leaving 2 bases of the junction unmatched. CDR3 sequence (DNA): TGTGCCAGCAGCTTCGGCGGGGGCTACAATGAGCAGTTCTTC. Translated, it gives CASSFGGGYNEQFF.

This chain joins TRBV11-2 and TRBJ2-7, with D perhaps being TRBD1 or TRBD2 (5 bases each). V lost 5 bases and J lost 2, with 10 bases in between. The CDR3 totals 13 residues. CDR1 is SGHAT and CDR2 is FQNNGV in the germline V gene. The CDR3 bases are TGTGCCAGCAGCCGAGGGACGGCCTACGAGCAGTACTTC. Encoded protein: CASSRGTAYEQYF.

This sequence joins TRBV7-3 and TRBJ2-5, with D tentatively TRBD1 or TRBD2 (5 bases each). Between the trimmed V and J ends, which lost 5 bases and 4 bases, there was a span of 11 bases. Looked up from germline, CDR1 is SGHTA and CDR2 is FQGTGA. CDR3 length: 13 residues. The CDR3 spells CASSPDGAETQYF. CDR3 coding DNA: TGTGCCAGCAGCCCCGACGGGGCAGAGACCCAGTACTTC.

The chain links TRBV5-5 to TRBJ2-3, with 10 bases lining up with TRBD1. V lost 4 bases and J lost 3; bases outside the gene matches: 2. This CDR3 region has 14 residues. Germline CDR1 and CDR2: SGHKS and YYEKEE (reference sequence). The CDR3 DNA reads TGTGCCAGCAGCACGGGACAGGGGACAGATACGCAGTATTTT. It encodes CASSTGQGTDTQYF.

This chain links TRBV19 with TRBJ2-2; D is uncertain. CDR1 LNHDA and CDR2 SQIVND come from the germline V gene (reference sequence). The CDR3 is 11 amino acids. Trimming stripped 3 bases from V and 7 bases from J, with 3 bases between. CDR3 amino acids: CASSIGGELFF. The CDR3 DNA follows: TGTGCCAGTAGTATTGGCGGGGAGCTGTTTTTT.

The DNA for the CDR3 is TGTGCCAGCAGCTTGGGCAGGACTTACGAGCAGTACTTC. Residues: CASSLGRTYEQYF. The chain uses TRBV5-4 and TRBJ2-7, with D perhaps TRBD2 (5 bases). Germline V gene lookup returns CDR1 SGHNT and CDR2 YYREEE (reference sequence). V lost 0 bases to trimming and J lost 4 bases, with 8 bases between them. CDR3 length: 13 amino acids.

This clone has a single count. This sequence joins TRBV29-1 and TRBJ1-1, with 8 bases lining up with TRBD1. V dropped 4 bases and J dropped 10; count of bases not matched to a gene: 11. Germline values: CDR1 SQVTM, CDR2 ANQGSEA. CDR3 length: 13 residues. Written as DNA, the CDR3 is TGCAGCGTTGGACGAGACAGGGGTATTAGAGCTTTCTTT. Residues: CSVGRDRGIRAFF.

The chain links TRBV4-2 to TRBJ2-7, with D hard to call. Germline assignment: CDR1 LGHNA and CDR2 YNFKEQ. Trimming stripped 1 base from V and 7 bases from J, with 11 bases between. The CDR3 is 13 amino acids. The chain's CDR3 is CASSQASIKEQYF. The CDR3 region has the DNA TGTGCCAGCAGCCAAGCCTCCATTAAGGAGCAGTACTTC.

The rearrangement uses TRBV29-1 and TRBJ1-1; no reliable D call. This CDR3 comprises 12 residues. Germline-derived CDR1 and CDR2 are SQVTM and ANQGSEA. Trimming took 4 bases from V and 1 from J, leaving 7 bases between them. In DNA form, the CDR3 reads TGCAGCGTTGTAGCCGAGAACACTGAAGCTTTCTTT. Translating gives CSVVAENTEAFF.